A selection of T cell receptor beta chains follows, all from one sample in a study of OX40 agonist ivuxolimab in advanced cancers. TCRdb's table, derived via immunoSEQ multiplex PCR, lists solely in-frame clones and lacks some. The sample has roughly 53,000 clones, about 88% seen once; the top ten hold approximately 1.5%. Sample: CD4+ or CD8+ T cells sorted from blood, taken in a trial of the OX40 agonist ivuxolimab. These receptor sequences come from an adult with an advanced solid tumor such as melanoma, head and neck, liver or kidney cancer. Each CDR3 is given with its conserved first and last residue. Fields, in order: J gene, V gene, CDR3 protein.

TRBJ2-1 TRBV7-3 CASSLRGTSGNEQFF
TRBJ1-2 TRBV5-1 CASSLARGPLGGYTF
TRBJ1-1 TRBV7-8 CASSLGAGNTEAFF
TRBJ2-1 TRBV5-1 CASSPDWGGRNEQFF
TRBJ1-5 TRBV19 CASSIVGTGVQPQHF
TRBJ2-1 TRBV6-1 CASSGGLAGVQSEQFF
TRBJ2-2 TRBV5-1 CASQPGYQGGTGELFF
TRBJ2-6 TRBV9 CASSVGGNSGANVLTF
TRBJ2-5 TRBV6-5 CASIGGGAGETQYF
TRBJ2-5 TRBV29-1 CSVADRGTQYF
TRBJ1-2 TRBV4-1 CASSQDNRENYGYTF
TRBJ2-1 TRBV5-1 CASSLGAAFNFNEQFF
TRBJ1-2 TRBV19 CASSIAGLGTGSGYTF
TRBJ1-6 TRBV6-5 CASSYWGRDNSPLHF
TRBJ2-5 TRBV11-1 CASSSDYLGAQYF
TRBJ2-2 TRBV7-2 CASSFATTANTGELFF
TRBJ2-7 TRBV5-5 CASTPSTGSSYEQYF
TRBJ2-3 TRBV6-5 CASSYTSGGAKDTQYF
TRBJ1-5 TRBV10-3 CAISEGEGLGNQPQHF
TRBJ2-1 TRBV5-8 CASSLSEQFF
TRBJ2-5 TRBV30 CASDRGETQYF
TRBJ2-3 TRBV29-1 CSVGARRRTDTQYF
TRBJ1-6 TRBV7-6 CASSFRAQNSPLHF
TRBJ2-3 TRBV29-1 CSVPRSGLAGTDTQYF
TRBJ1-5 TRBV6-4 CASRPHSSNQPQHF
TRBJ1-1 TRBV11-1 CASSRFTGNTEAFF
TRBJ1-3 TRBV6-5 CASRLSQGNTIYF
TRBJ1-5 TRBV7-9 CASSFKTASQPQHF
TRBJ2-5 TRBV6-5 CASSPGPSTTQYF
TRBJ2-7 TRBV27 CASSAGGRNEQYF
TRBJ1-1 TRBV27 CASSLSFRAGGTEAFF
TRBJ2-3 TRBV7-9 CASSPPAAGGPDTQYF
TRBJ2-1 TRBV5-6 CASSLGFGGGHNEQFF
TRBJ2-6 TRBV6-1 CASHQKSTGANVLTF
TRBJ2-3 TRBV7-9 CASRTDTQYF
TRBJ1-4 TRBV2 CASSEEGKLFF